Following are 29 T cell receptor beta chains from one sample sequenced in a study of blood T cell repertoires in COVID-19. The data were produced by immunoSEQ multiplex PCR, yet TCRdb's version contains in-frame clones alone and is incomplete. The profile covers 360,000 or so clones, with 85% to 90% appearing a single time and approximately 0.93% taken by the ten largest. Sequenced input: PBMCs or T cells enriched from blood (not recorded which). These receptors originate from a woman aged 25 to 39 who had been exposed to COVID-19.

The chain uses TRBV5-1 and TRBJ2-5; 8 nucleotides agree with TRBD2. Trimming removed 3 bases from V and 3 bases from J; junction bases left unmatched: 10. From germline, CDR1 is SGHRS and CDR2 YFSETQ. There are 16 residues in the CDR3. CDR3 sequence (DNA): TGCGCCAGCAGCTCATTACCCGGGACTAGGAAAGAGACCCAGTACTTC. The encoded protein is CASSSLPGTRKETQYF.

This chain joins TRBV7-9 and TRBJ2-5; a weak D match, TRBD2 (5 bases). Germline V gene data show CDR1 as SEHNR and CDR2 as FQNEAQ (reference sequence). The V end lost 8 bases, the J end lost 2 bases, and 12 bases lay between the germline ends. The CDR3 length is 13 residues. DNA for the CDR3: TGTGCCAGCGGGAGCCTAGCACAAGAGACCCAGTACTTC. It encodes CASGSLAQETQYF. Using reference TRBV7-9 and TRBJ2-5 for the parts outside the CDR3, the full variable domain is DTGVSQNPRHKITKRGQNVTFRCDPISEHNRLYWYRQTLGQGPEFLTYFQNEAQLEKSRLLSDRFSAERPKGSFSTLEIQRTEQGDSAMYLCASGSLAQETQYFGPGTRLLVL.

The chain uses TRBV10-2 and TRBJ1-1, with D possibly TRBD1 on 6 matching bases. Germline loops: CDR1 WSHSY, CDR2 SAAADI. The CDR3 consists of 13 residues. Trimming removed 3 bases from V and 1 base from J, with 6 bases in between. The CDR3 DNA sequence: TGCGCCAGCAGTGAACAGGGGAACACTGAAGCTTTCTTT. Translation: CASSEQGNTEAFF.

In nucleotides, the CDR3 is TGTGCCAGTAGTATGGGGGGAGGGGGCAATCAGCCCCAGCATTTT. The encoded protein is CASSMGGGGNQPQHF. The chain uses TRBV19 and TRBJ1-5; a possible D gene is TRBD1 (5 bases). V gave up 3 bases and J gave up 2 bases, with 11 bases separating them. Germline lookup yields CDR1 LNHDA and CDR2 SQIVND (reference sequence). This CDR3 region has 15 residues.

This chain connects TRBV6-5 to TRBJ1-1; tentatively, D is TRBD1 (5 bases). Germline values: CDR1 MNHEY, CDR2 SVGAGI. The germline V and J ends were trimmed by 6 bases and 8 bases, with 13 bases remaining between them. The CDR3 runs 12 residues. The DNA for the CDR3 is TGTGCCAGCAGGGACCCGACAGACGAAGCTTTCTTT. Residues: CASRDPTDEAFF.

J is TRBJ1-2 and V is TRBV6-5; 7 nucleotides line up with TRBD1. Germline lookup yields CDR1 MNHEY and CDR2 SVGAGI. The CDR3 covers 15 residues. Trimming at V came to 6 bases and at J to 2 bases, leaving 9 bases not matched to a gene. The CDR3 is CASSLGTAANYGYTF. CDR3 bases: TGTGCCAGCAGCCTCGGGACAGCAGCGAACTATGGCTACACCTTC.

The chain couples TRBV2 to TRBJ2-7; 8 nucleotides agree with TRBD1. Trimming at V came to 2 bases and at J to 4 bases, leaving 7 bases not matched to a gene. The CDR3 contains 15 residues. Germline assignment: CDR1 SNHLY and CDR2 FYNNEI. Written as DNA, the CDR3 is TGTGCCAGCAGTGAACAGGGGGCAGGAGGATACGAGCAGTACTTC. Translating it yields CASSEQGAGGYEQYF.

The chain links TRBV7-2 to TRBJ1-3, with D perhaps TRBD1 (5 bases). Germline V gene sequence: CDR1 SGHTA, CDR2 FQGNSA. CDR3 length: 14 residues. Trimming removed 5 bases from V and 4 bases from J, with 12 bases in between. CDR3 DNA: TGTGCCAGCAGCCCTATGGAGGGGGGAAACACCATATATTTT. Translating gives CASSPMEGGNTIYF.

The chain carries TRBV28 and TRBJ2-7; 11 bases map to TRBD2. CDR3 length equals 15 residues. V shed 2 bases, J shed 6 bases, and the junction held 6 bases outside the gene matches. CDR1 is MDHEN and CDR2 is SYDVKM in the germline V gene. CDR3 nucleotide sequence: TGTGCCAGCAGTTTAGAACTAGCGGGAGTTGGCGAGCAGTACTTC. Protein product: CASSLELAGVGEQYF. Full variable domain (missing parts from reference TRBV28 and TRBJ2-7): DVKVTQSSRYLVKRTGEKVFLECVQDMDHENMFWYRQDPGLGLRLIYFSYDVKMKEKGDIPEGYSVSREKKERFSLILESASTNQTSMYLCASSLELAGVGEQYFGPGTRLTVT.

The chain employs TRBV12-3 or TRBV12-4 and TRBJ1-6, with TRBD1 matching over 9 bases. The CDR3 extends over 13 amino acids. Trimming at V came to 6 bases and at J to 9 bases, leaving 3 bases not matched to a gene. CDR3 amino acids: CASRDRGGSPLHF. CDR3 DNA sequence: TGTGCCAGCAGGGACAGGGGAGGTTCACCCCTCCACTTT.

The chain links TRBV28 to TRBJ2-3; no clear D gene. Trimming stripped 2 bases from V and 2 bases from J, with 14 bases between. The CDR3 covers 16 residues. In germline, CDR1 is MDHEN, CDR2 SYDVKM. CDR3 sequence (DNA): TGTGCCAGCAGTTTAGGGCGTCCACGATTCACAGATACGCAGTATTTT. This codes for CASSLGRPRFTDTQYF.

This clone was seen only once. V and J are TRBV7-9 and TRBJ2-5; weak D call: TRBD2 (6 bases). CDR3 size: 16 residues. The germline gives CDR1 SEHNR, CDR2 FQNEAQ (reference sequence). The V gene lost 6 bases and the J gene lost 1 base, with 18 bases spanning the gap. This CDR3 reads CASRQKEGTPQETQYF. The CDR3 region has the DNA TGTGCCAGCAGACAAAAGGAAGGGACTCCCCAAGAGACCCAGTACTTC.

This sequence joins TRBV21-1 and TRBJ2-3; the table's D call TRBD2 went unverified against the DNA. TRBV21-1 is a documented pseudogene. The length of the CDR3 is 21 residues. The CDR3 coding sequence is TGTGCCAGCCTGAAGATGGGGAGACACGGGCGGAGTACGAGCTACACAGATACGCAGTATTTT. Protein: CASLKMGRHGRSTSYTDTQYF.

This chain joins TRBV7-8 and TRBJ2-3, with D possibly being TRBD2 (6 bases). CDR3 length: 14 amino acids. Trimming shortened V by 6 bases and J by 2 bases, and 12 bases separated the two germline ends. Germline-derived CDR1 and CDR2 are SGHVS and FQNEAQ. The CDR3: CASSPLAFTDTQYF. CDR3 nucleotides: TGTGCCAGCAGTCCCCTAGCGTTCACAGATACGCAGTATTTT.

This clone was detected only a few times. The chain employs TRBV4-1 and TRBJ2-7; D unclear. Per germline, CDR1 MGHRA and CDR2 YSYEKL. The CDR3 is 14 residues long. Trimming left V 0 bases short and J 6 bases short, with 12 bases between. The CDR3 DNA follows: TGCGCCAGCAGCCAAGAATTGCTAGGTCCCGAGCAGTACTTC. Translation: CASSQELLGPEQYF.

The table lists this clone with a count of one. The V gene is TRBV29-1, the J gene TRBJ2-3, with 9 nucleotides matching TRBD2. J lost 4 bases, V lost 6 bases, and 11 bases had no gene match. The CDR3 sequence is 15 residues long. In germline, CDR1 is SQVTM, CDR2 ANQGSEA. CDR3 sequence: CSVAAGLAGADTQYF. CDR3 DNA: TGCAGCGTAGCCGCGGGATTAGCGGGAGCAGATACGCAGTATTTT.

The chain combines TRBV7-9 with TRBJ1-1; D possibly corresponds to TRBD1 (6 bases). Germline values: CDR1 SEHNR, CDR2 FQNEAQ (reference sequence). V shed 5 bases and J shed 4 bases, with 11 bases lying between them. The CDR3 is made up of 13 amino acids. CDR3 amino acids: CASSGRGSTEAFF. CDR3 coding DNA: TGTGCCAGCAGCGGCAGGGGAAGCACTGAAGCTTTCTTT.

The chain employs TRBV7-9 and TRBJ1-5, with TRBD1 as a possible D gene (5 bases). Trimming shortened V by 3 bases and J by 0 bases, and 9 bases separated the two germline ends. Germline lookup yields CDR1 SEHNR and CDR2 FQNEAQ (reference sequence). The CDR3 spans 15 residues. The CDR3 nucleotides are TGTGCCAGCAGCTTTGGGGGGGATAGCAATCAGCCCCAGCATTTT. This sequence encodes CASSFGGDSNQPQHF.

This clone was recorded only once. The rearrangement joins TRBV6-5 to TRBJ1-4, with 10 bases identical to TRBD1. CDR3 length equals 15 residues. CDR1 and CDR2 from the germline V gene are MNHEY and SVGAGI. Trimming removed 4 bases from V and 4 bases from J; junction bases left unmatched: 3. The CDR3 DNA reads TGTGCCAGCAGTTGGACAGGGGGACTTAATGAAAAACTGTTTTTT. It encodes CASSWTGGLNEKLFF.

V usage is TRBV5-1 and J usage is TRBJ1-3; no definite D call. This CDR3 is built from 17 residues. The ends were cut back, 0 bases at V and 0 bases at J, with 13 bases in the middle. Germline CDR1 reads SGHRS; CDR2 reads YFSETQ. CDR3 sequence (DNA): TGCGCCAGCAGCTTGGAGGCGGGTATGCGCTCTGGAAACACCATATATTTT. This codes for CASSLEAGMRSGNTIYF.

This chain joins TRBV2 and TRBJ2-1, with a weak D call TRBD2 (5 bases). Deletions cut 1 base from V and 7 bases from J, with 14 bases between. CDR3 size: 15 residues. Looked up from germline, CDR1 is SNHLY and CDR2 is FYNNEI. CDR3: CASSEERPWENEQFF. The CDR3, as DNA: TGTGCCAGCAGTGAAGAACGACCGTGGGAGAATGAGCAGTTCTTC.

The CDR3 sequence: CASSVPSGGTQYF. In DNA, the CDR3 is TGTGCCAGCAGCGTACCATCCGGAGGGACCCAGTACTTC. The chain couples TRBV6-2 or TRBV6-3 to TRBJ2-5, with D possibly being TRBD2 (5 bases). This CDR3 is built from 13 residues. V was trimmed by 6 bases and J by 7 bases, leaving 15 bases between them. Germline V gene data show CDR1 as MNHEY and CDR2 as SVGEGT.

The chain links TRBV4-1 to TRBJ1-2; D uncertain. Germline CDR1 and CDR2: MGHRA and YSYEKL. V lost 0 bases and J 0 bases, leaving 11 bases between the germline ends. The CDR3 sequence is 16 residues long. The CDR3 DNA reads as TGCGCCAGCAGCCAAGACCTATACAGAGCTAACTATGGCTACACCTTC. Protein: CASSQDLYRANYGYTF.

This clone was observed at least ten times. V usage is TRBV5-1 and J usage is TRBJ2-2; tentatively, D is TRBD1 (6 bases). V lost 4 bases and J lost 10, with 26 bases in between. Germline values: CDR1 SGHRS, CDR2 YFSETQ. The CDR3 consists of 17 residues. CDR3 coding DNA: TGCGCCAGCAGCCAGAGCCCTGTAGGGGGTGGAACCTCGGAGCTGTTTTTT. It specifies CASSQSPVGGGTSELFF. The complete variable domain, with remaining parts taken from reference TRBV5-1 and TRBJ2-2, reads KAGVTQTPRYLIKTRGQQVTLSCSPISGHRSVSWYQQTPGQGLQFLFEYFSETQRNKGNFPGRFSGRQFSNSRSEMNVSTLELGDSALYLCASSQSPVGGGTSELFFGEGSRLTVL.

Here the CDR3 reads CASSGGQGTRPRSEKLFF. The CDR3 DNA reads as TGTGCCAGTAGTGGGGGACAGGGGACCCGCCCCCGGTCTGAAAAACTGTTTTTT. The chain carries TRBV19 and TRBJ1-4, with TRBD1 matching 10 bases. The germline gives CDR1 LNHDA, CDR2 SQIVND (reference sequence). V was pared by 5 bases and J by 7 bases, with 16 bases of the junction left unmatched. The CDR3 consists of 18 residues.

Turning to this clone: Germline and junction disagree at one end, which may indicate a read error. The chain links TRBV13 to TRBJ2-7, with D possibly matching TRBD2 (5 bases). Germline V CDR1 and CDR2: PRHDT, FYEKMQ (reference sequence). This CDR3 region has 17 residues. The CDR3 DNA sequence: TGTGCCAGCAGCATAGGTTCGGCGGGTGCAGTTCCCTTTGAGCAGTACTTC. Amino acid sequence: CASSIGSAGAVPFEQYF.

V is TRBV11-3 and J is TRBJ1-2, with 10 bases lining up with TRBD1. CDR1 and CDR2 from the germline V gene are SGHNT and YENEEA. The trim removed 4 bases at V and 7 bases at J, leaving 3 bases unmatched. The CDR3 loop spans 13 amino acids. CDR3 amino acids: CASSSRTGGGYTF. The CDR3 DNA sequence: TGTGCCAGCAGCTCGAGGACAGGGGGTGGCTACACCTTC.

The chain is built from TRBV10-1 and TRBJ2-2; 7 bases match TRBD1. The CDR3 is made up of 14 amino acids. The V gene's germline CDR1 is WNHNN and CDR2 SYGVQD (reference sequence). Trimming took 6 bases from V and 4 from J; bases not matched to a gene: 5. CDR3 residues: CASRWDSLTGELFF. The DNA of the CDR3 is TGCGCCAGCAGATGGGACAGCCTCACCGGGGAGCTGTTTTTT.

J is TRBJ1-2 and V is TRBV2; D ambiguous. The CDR3 runs to 15 residues. Germline CDR1 and CDR2: SNHLY and FYNNEI. V shed 2 bases and J shed 5 bases, with 15 bases lying between them. CDR3 nucleotide sequence: TGTGCCAGCAGTGAATTTGAGGGTTTCCGGTATGGCTACACCTTC. Its protein is CASSEFEGFRYGYTF.